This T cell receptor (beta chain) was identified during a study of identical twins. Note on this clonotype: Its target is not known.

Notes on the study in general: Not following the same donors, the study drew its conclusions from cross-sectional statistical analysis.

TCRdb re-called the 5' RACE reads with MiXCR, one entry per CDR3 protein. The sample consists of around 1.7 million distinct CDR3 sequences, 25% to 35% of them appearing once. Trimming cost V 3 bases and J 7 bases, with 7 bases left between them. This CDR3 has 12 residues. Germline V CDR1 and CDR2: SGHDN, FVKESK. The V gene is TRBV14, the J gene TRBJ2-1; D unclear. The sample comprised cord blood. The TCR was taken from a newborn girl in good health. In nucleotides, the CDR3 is TGTGCCAGCAGCCATGTCGGGAATGAGCAGTTCTTC. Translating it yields CASSHVGNEQFF.